Following are 19 T cell receptor beta chains from one sample sequenced in a study of T-cell reconstitution after alpha-beta-depleted transplantation in children. For TCRbeta, the library was prepared with unique molecular identifiers. TCRdb re-derived calls from the PCR reads in MiXCR, one entry per CDR3 protein. The sample has more than 400,000 distinct CDR3 sequences; approximately 41% are singletons. Sequencing used PBMCs, obtained before TCRalphabeta/CD19-depleted stem cell transplant. The receptor set was obtained from a girl aged 2 to 10 with aplastic anemia, due to receive a stem cell transplant.

The V gene is TRBV7-1, the J gene TRBJ2-1; maybe TRBD1 (5 bases). TRBV7-1 is an ORF, and what it does is uncertain. The CDR3 covers 12 residues. Trimming took off 3 bases at V and 9 bases at J, with 9 bases between the two ends. The CDR3 coding sequence is TGTGCCAGCAGCTCCAGGGCCACTGAGCAGTTCTTC. Encoded protein: CASSSRATEQFF.

This clonotype was observed many times. V is TRBV20-1 and J is TRBJ2-1, with D possibly TRBD2 on 6 matching bases. Germline CDR1 and CDR2: DFQATT and SNEGSKA (reference sequence). CDR3 length equals 12 residues. Between the trimmed V and J ends, which lost 2 bases and 9 bases, there was a span of 11 bases. The CDR3 spells CSARRLEAEQFF. CDR3 in DNA: TGCAGTGCTAGAAGACTAGAGGCTGAGCAGTTCTTC.

This clonotype was seen many times. V usage is TRBV4-1 and J usage is TRBJ2-3; 11 bases are shared with TRBD2. V trimming: 2 bases; J trimming: 8 bases; junction bases outside the gene matches: 9. Germline assignment: CDR1 MGHRA and CDR2 YSYEKL. This CDR3 region has 16 residues. The CDR3 here is CASSQPTSGSFLTQYF. The CDR3 region has the DNA TGCGCCAGCAGCCAACCCACTAGCGGGAGTTTTCTTACGCAGTATTTT.

The chain has TRBV5-1 and TRBJ2-1, with a possible D match to TRBD2 (6 bases). Germline V gene sequence: CDR1 SGHRS, CDR2 YFSETQ. The CDR3 runs to 15 residues. The V and J ends lost 0 bases and 9 bases respectively, with 16 bases between them. In DNA, the CDR3 is TGCGCCAGCAGCTTGGCGTCCCGGGGGACCAGTGAGCAGTTCTTC. Translating gives CASSLASRGTSEQFF.

The rearrangement links TRBV20-1 to TRBJ1-4, with TRBD1 as a possible D gene (6 bases). CDR3 size: 15 residues. The ends were cut back, 0 bases at V and 8 bases at J, with 16 bases in the middle. Germline CDR1 is DFQATT and CDR2 is SNEGSKA (reference sequence). The CDR3 DNA sequence: TGCAGTGCTAGAGATCGGTACAGGGTTGACGAAAAACTGTTTTTT. Amino acid sequence: CSARDRYRVDEKLFF.

This clonotype was detected only a few times. This chain's CDR3 is CASSSGTSVDADEQFF. CDR3 coding DNA: TGTGCCAGCAGCTCCGGGACTAGCGTCGACGCTGATGAGCAGTTCTTC. The chain employs TRBV7-9 and TRBJ2-1, with TRBD2 matching over 10 bases. After removal of 4 bases from V and 8 bases from J, the junction contained 11 bases not matched to a gene. Per the germline V gene, CDR1 is SEHNR and CDR2 is FQNEAQ (reference sequence). The CDR3 is made up of 16 amino acids.

The V gene is TRBV11-1, the J gene TRBJ2-1; the match to TRBD2 covers 9 bases. CDR1 is SGHAT and CDR2 is FQDESV in the germline V gene (reference sequence). CDR3 size: 16 residues. The V gene end was trimmed by 5 bases and the J gene end by 5 bases; junction bases not matched to a gene: 10. The CDR3 region has the DNA TGTGCCAGCAGCCCCAGTCTAGCGGGAATGAACAATGAGCAGTTCTTC. It specifies CASSPSLAGMNNEQFF.

Points on this clonotype: At one of its ends the junction is not consistent with the germline gene, which may arise from a read error. This chain links TRBV20-1 with TRBJ1-1; TRBD1 is a possible D gene (5 bases). The germline gives CDR1 DFQATT, CDR2 SNEGSKA (reference sequence). This CDR3 region has 13 residues. Here the CDR3 reads CSARAGGGTGAFF. DNA for the CDR3: TGCAGTGCTAGAGCCGGCGGGGGGACTGGAGCTTTCTTT.

The genes are TRBV20-1 and TRBJ1-4; no clear D gene. The CDR3 sequence is 13 residues long. Germline CDR1 DFQATT, CDR2 SNEGSKA (reference sequence). V shed 3 bases and J shed 5 bases, with 10 bases lying between them. The CDR3 reads CSARSTGNEKLFF. For the CDR3, the DNA is TGCAGTGCTAGGAGTACGGGGAATGAAAAACTGTTTTTT.

The J gene is TRBJ2-7, the V gene TRBV20-1; 9 nucleotides agree with TRBD1. CDR1 DFQATT and CDR2 SNEGSKA come from the germline V gene (reference sequence). J lost 3 bases, V lost 6 bases, and 6 bases had no gene match. The CDR3 totals 13 residues. CDR3 sequence: CSAPPGQGYEQYF. CDR3 coding DNA: TGCAGTGCCCCGCCGGGACAGGGCTACGAGCAGTACTTC.

In this sample, this clonotype turned up many times. The V and J genes are TRBV20-1 and TRBJ2-7; D gene uncertain. The CDR3 length is 11 residues. Germline V lookup: CDR1 DFQATT, CDR2 SNEGSKA (reference sequence). The V end lost 6 bases, the J end lost 5 bases, and 11 bases lay between the germline ends. CDR3 residues: CSAILSNEQYF. The CDR3 DNA reads as TGCAGTGCGATACTTAGTAACGAGCAGTACTTC.

This clonotype has a handful of counts. The rearrangement uses TRBV20-1 and TRBJ2-7; 13 bases map to TRBD2. CDR1 is DFQATT and CDR2 is SNEGSKA in the germline V gene (reference sequence). The CDR3 is made up of 12 amino acids. V lost 5 bases to trimming and J lost 7 bases; unmatched junction nucleotides: 2. CDR3 in amino acids: CSALGLAGEQYF. The CDR3 nucleotides are TGCAGTGCTCTGGGACTAGCGGGAGAGCAGTACTTC.

V usage is TRBV15 and J usage is TRBJ2-1, with 9 bases lining up with TRBD2. Germline-derived CDR1 and CDR2 are LNHNV and YYDKDF (reference sequence). The V segment lost 8 bases and the J segment 6 bases; nucleotides outside the gene matches: 11. The CDR3 is 15 amino acids. CDR3: CATSPQGLAINEQFF. CDR3 coding DNA: TGTGCCACCTCCCCCCAGGGACTAGCCATCAATGAGCAGTTCTTC.

The CDR3 loop reads CATRTGVDYGYTF. The CDR3 region has the DNA TGTGCCACCCGGACAGGGGTAGACTATGGCTACACCTTC. The J gene is TRBJ1-2, the V gene TRBV6-1; 9 bases map to TRBD1. The CDR3 is made up of 13 amino acids. Germline CDR1 MNHNS, CDR2 SASEGT. V gave up 10 bases and J gave up 3 bases; unmatched junction bases: 6.

This chain connects TRBV5-1 to TRBJ2-1; 8 nucleotides agree with TRBD1. V shed 7 bases and J 1 base; nucleotides not matched to a gene: 7. The CDR3 length is 15 residues. CDR1 is SGHRS, CDR2 YFSETQ, per germline. CDR3 coding DNA: TGCGCCAGCCAAGACAGGGGACAATCCTACAATGAGCAGTTCTTC. This sequence encodes CASQDRGQSYNEQFF.

The chain employs TRBV5-1 and TRBJ2-3, with 12 bases fitting TRBD2. V gave up 4 bases and J gave up 2 bases; unmatched junction bases: 5. The CDR3 extends over 16 amino acids. Germline V gene sequence: CDR1 SGHRS, CDR2 YFSETQ. The CDR3 spells CASSGRTSGDTDTQYF. The CDR3 DNA reads as TGCGCCAGCAGCGGAAGGACTAGCGGGGACACAGATACGCAGTATTTT.

The chain links TRBV30 to TRBJ1-5; D call uncertain. Germline values: CDR1 GTSNPN, CDR2 SVGIG (reference sequence). V lost 3 bases and J lost 3, with 12 bases in between. There are 14 residues in the CDR3. Written as DNA, the CDR3 is TGTGCCTGGAGCAGAGGTAGGGTCAATCAGCCCCAGCATTTT. Translating it yields CAWSRGRVNQPQHF.

This chain joins TRBV11-2 and TRBJ2-5; either TRBD1 or TRBD2 may supply D (5 bases each). This CDR3 spans 14 amino acids. Germline V gene sequence: CDR1 SGHAT, CDR2 FQNNGV. Trimming removed 4 bases at V and 5 bases at J, with 14 bases between. The CDR3 sequence is CASSSGTFRETQYF. The CDR3 region has the DNA TGTGCCAGCAGCTCCGGGACCTTTAGGGAGACCCAGTACTTC.

The V and J genes are TRBV29-1 and TRBJ2-3; TRBD2 matches 9 bases. Germline V CDR1 and CDR2: SQVTM, ANQGSEA. J was trimmed by 3 bases and V by 6 bases; bases with no gene match: 19. There are 18 residues in the CDR3. DNA of the CDR3: TGCAGCGTAAGACTCCTCCCTTATAGCGGGAGAAGGACAGATACGCAGTATTTT. Translation: CSVRLLPYSGRRTDTQYF.